One and the same sample provided the 22 T cell receptor beta chains below, sequenced in a study of cytomegalovirus exposure and HLA in healthy donors. Both 60 Vbeta primers and 13 Jbeta primers went into the PCR. Only in-frame clones appear in the TCRdb table, and some are missing; sequencing was by immunoSEQ multiplex PCR. This repertoire shows 150,000 to 200,000 clones, 76% found once; its top ten account for roughly 2.5%. The sequenced material came from PBMCs. These receptors were taken from a woman younger than 45 in good health and CMV-seropositive.

A few counts support this clone. This chain uses TRBV6-5 with TRBJ1-1; possible D gene TRBD1, 5 bases. The ends were cut back, 2 bases at V and 3 bases at J, with 7 bases in the middle. The V gene's germline CDR1 is MNHEY and CDR2 SVGAGI. The CDR3 runs to 13 residues. The CDR3 sequence is CASSYGGDTEAFF. The CDR3 nucleotides are TGTGCCAGCAGTTACGGGGGGGACACTGAAGCTTTCTTT.

The rearrangement joins TRBV28 to TRBJ2-7; D might be TRBD1 (6 bases). CDR3 length equals 13 residues. Germline V CDR1 and CDR2: MDHEN, SYDVKM. Deletions cut 5 bases from V and 4 bases from J, with 12 bases between. The CDR3 DNA follows: TGTGCCAGCAGTCCCAGGACAGTTTACGAGCAGTACTTC. Its protein is CASSPRTVYEQYF.

This clone was detected once. The V call is TRBV12-5, the J call TRBJ2-7, with D perhaps TRBD1 (7 bases). The CDR3 is 17 residues long. Germline V gives CDR1 LGHNT, CDR2 FRNRAP. V dropped 0 bases and J dropped 3 bases, with 18 bases sitting between them. Written as DNA, the CDR3 is TGTGCTAGTGGTTTGGTAAGGACGGGAGACAGGGTCTACGAGCAGTACTTC. It specifies CASGLVRTGDRVYEQYF.

The chain uses TRBV7-8 and TRBJ2-6; maybe TRBD1 (5 bases). CDR3 length equals 16 residues. Germline values: CDR1 SGHVS, CDR2 FQNEAQ. Trimming stripped 1 base from V and 4 bases from J, with 11 bases between. The CDR3 DNA sequence: TGTGCCAGCAGCTTAGTTCAGGGATTCGGGGCCAACGTCCTGACTTTC. Translated, it gives CASSLVQGFGANVLTF.

DNA of the CDR3: TGTGCCAGCAGCCAAGCGGACAGGCCCTACGAGCAGTACTTC. Its translation: CASSQADRPYEQYF. The chain recombines TRBV14 with TRBJ2-7; 7 bases agree with TRBD1. The CDR3 is 14 amino acids. V lost 1 base to trimming and J lost 2 bases; unmatched junction nucleotides: 2. CDR1 is SGHDN and CDR2 is FVKESK in the germline V gene.

The V and J genes are TRBV4-3 and TRBJ2-6, with no clear D. CDR3 length: 17 amino acids. The germline gives CDR1 LGHNA, CDR2 YSLEER. Trimming shortened V by 0 bases and J by 0 bases, and 9 bases separated the two germline ends. CDR3 sequence reads: CASSQDPTYSGANVLTF. The CDR3 coding sequence is TGCGCCAGCAGCCAAGACCCCACTTACTCTGGGGCCAACGTCCTGACTTTC.

This clone has just a few counts. V usage is TRBV7-2 and J usage is TRBJ2-1; 11 nucleotides match TRBD2. Germline V gives CDR1 SGHTA, CDR2 FQGNSA. This CDR3 has 16 residues. V shed 5 bases, J shed 5 bases, and the junction held 8 bases outside the gene matches. CDR3 bases: TGTGCCAGCAGCCCAGGAGGGACTAGCGGTAACAATGAGCAGTTCTTC. Translating gives CASSPGGTSGNNEQFF.

This clone occurred a few times. The chain recombines TRBV6-5 with TRBJ2-5; no firm D call. Germline CDR1 is MNHEY and CDR2 is SVGAGI. The V end lost 7 bases, the J end lost 1 base, and 13 bases lay between the germline ends. CDR3 size: 14 residues. CDR3: CASTPPTSQETQYF. The CDR3 coding sequence is TGTGCCAGCACCCCCCCCACGAGCCAAGAGACCCAGTACTTC.

V and J are TRBV2 and TRBJ2-5, with TRBD2 matching 14 bases. V shed 5 bases and J 2 bases; nucleotides not matched to a gene: 7. Germline lookup yields CDR1 SNHLY and CDR2 FYNNEI. The CDR3 runs 17 residues. This CDR3 reads CASSPLGLAGGQETQYF. The CDR3 coding sequence is TGTGCCAGCAGTCCTCTTGGACTAGCGGGGGGTCAAGAGACCCAGTACTTC.

This clone showed up just once. The V gene is TRBV4-1, the J gene TRBJ2-5, with a possible D match to TRBD1 (5 bases). Deletions cut 4 bases from V and 1 base from J, with 10 bases between. Looked up from germline, CDR1 is MGHRA and CDR2 is YSYEKL. There are 14 residues in the CDR3. The CDR3 sequence is CASSPTTVQETQYF. CDR3 coding DNA: TGCGCCAGCAGCCCCACGACAGTCCAAGAGACCCAGTACTTC.

The chain's CDR3 is CASSQNRGDGTEAFF. CDR3 DNA sequence: TGCGCCAGCAGCCAAAACAGGGGAGACGGGACTGAAGCTTTCTTT. The chain uses TRBV4-3 and TRBJ1-1; 7 bases fit TRBD1. J gave up 5 bases and V 2 bases, and 8 bases lay outside the gene matches. This CDR3 is 15 amino acids long. Germline lookup yields CDR1 LGHNA and CDR2 YSLEER.

In its sample, this clone was seen once. The rearrangement uses TRBV7-2 and TRBJ2-7; D is undetermined. This CDR3 region has 13 residues. V was trimmed by 2 bases and J by 3 bases, leaving 8 bases between them. The V gene's germline CDR1 is SGHTA and CDR2 FQGNSA. CDR3 sequence (DNA): TGTGCCAGCAGCTTAAGCGCAGACTACGAGCAGTACTTC. It specifies CASSLSADYEQYF.

This clone has only a few counts. The chain combines TRBV9 with TRBJ1-1; no reliable D call. CDR3 length equals 15 residues. V lost 0 bases to trimming and J lost 3 bases, with 12 bases between them. Germline CDR1 and CDR2: SGDLS and YYNGEE. CDR3 bases: TGTGCCAGCAGCGTAGTTACGAGAGTCGACACTGAAGCTTTCTTT. Its translation is CASSVVTRVDTEAFF.

This clone was recorded only once. The chain carries TRBV6-1 and TRBJ2-5; 14 bases are shared with TRBD2. With 4 bases clipped from V and 5 bases from J, the junction kept 0 bases outside the gene matches. In germline, CDR1 is MNHNS, CDR2 SASEGT. This CDR3 is 14 amino acids long. As DNA, the CDR3 is TGTGCCAGCAGTGGACTAGCGGGGGGGGAGACCCAGTACTTC. Translated: CASSGLAGGETQYF.

The CDR3 bases are TGTGCCAGCAGCCCCTTGGCACAGGTATATCAGCCCCAGCATTTT. This gives the protein CASSPLAQVYQPQHF. The gene calls are TRBV7-2 and TRBJ1-5; possibly TRBD1 for D (5 bases). The germline V gene has CDR1 SGHTA and CDR2 FQGNSA. V was shortened by 5 bases and J by 5 bases, with 16 bases between the two germline ends. CDR3 length: 15 amino acids.

This chain connects TRBV6-5 to TRBJ1-3, with 8 bases aligning to TRBD1. The junction had 6 bases not matched to a gene; V was cut back by 8 bases and J by 3 bases. CDR3 size: 14 residues. The V gene's germline CDR1 is MNHEY and CDR2 SVGAGI. This CDR3 reads CASHRTGRGNTIYF. CDR3 nucleotides: TGTGCCAGCCACCGGACAGGGCGTGGAAACACCATATATTTT.

In its sample, this clone was seen once. The chain employs TRBV5-1 and TRBJ2-4, with 10 bases aligning to TRBD2. The CDR3 totals 17 residues. V was pared by 0 bases and J by 6 bases, with 9 bases of the junction left unmatched. Germline V gene sequence: CDR1 SGHRS, CDR2 YFSETQ. DNA of the CDR3: TGCGCCAGCAGCTTGGGGGCTAGCGGGGGTCAGGGAAACATTCAGTACTTC. It translates to CASSLGASGGQGNIQYF. The full variable domain, rest sourced from reference TRBV5-1 and TRBJ2-4, is KAGVTQTPRYLIKTRGQQVTLSCSPISGHRSVSWYQQTPGQGLQFLFEYFSETQRNKGNFPGRFSGRQFSNSRSEMNVSTLELGDSALYLCASSLGASGGQGNIQYFGAGTRLSVL.

The chain employs TRBV27 and TRBJ2-7, with a weak D call TRBD2 (6 bases). Trimming took 7 bases from V and 2 from J, leaving 15 bases between them. The CDR3 sequence is 14 residues long. The germline gives CDR1 MNHEY, CDR2 SMNVEV (reference sequence). The CDR3 sequence is CASNRRGKAYEQYF. Written as DNA, the CDR3 is TGTGCCAGCAATCGACGGGGGAAAGCCTACGAGCAGTACTTC.

The J gene is TRBJ2-7, the V gene TRBV5-1; 8 positions match TRBD2. This CDR3 region has 17 residues. Trimming took 0 bases from V and 2 from J; bases not matched to a gene: 10. Germline CDR1 reads SGHRS; CDR2 reads YFSETQ. The CDR3 here is CASSLAWGGGSPYEQYF. The CDR3 coding sequence is TGCGCCAGCAGCTTGGCCTGGGGCGGGGGGTCACCCTACGAGCAGTACTTC.

This chain uses TRBV7-2 with TRBJ2-2; D is perhaps TRBD2 (6 bases). V shed 2 bases and J shed 0 bases, with 10 bases lying between them. Germline V lookup: CDR1 SGHTA, CDR2 FQGNSA. The CDR3 spans 16 residues. Written as DNA, the CDR3 is TGTGCCAGCAGCTTAAGGGCTAGCGCGAACACCGGGGAGCTGTTTTTT. Translation gives CASSLRASANTGELFF.

The V gene is TRBV14, the J gene TRBJ2-7; tentative D call: TRBD2 (6 bases). CDR1 and CDR2 from the germline V gene are SGHDN and FVKESK. V shed 3 bases and J shed 4 bases, with 16 bases lying between them. The CDR3 consists of 15 residues. Written as DNA, the CDR3 is TGTGCCAGCAGCCACTTGTTGGGGGAGGTGTACGAGCAGTACTTC. This codes for CASSHLLGEVYEQYF.

This sequence joins TRBV28 and TRBJ1-2, with 9 bases matching TRBD1. This CDR3 contains 17 residues. Trimming cost V 2 bases and J 4 bases; bases outside gene matches: 11. Germline CDR1 reads MDHEN; CDR2 reads SYDVKM. The CDR3: CASSLSPYRGRIYGYTF. CDR3 bases: TGTGCCAGCAGTTTAAGCCCTTACAGGGGGCGAATCTATGGCTACACCTTC.